What follows are 31 T cell receptor beta chains derived from one specimen sequenced in a study of T cells in Graves' hyperthyroidism and ophthalmopathy. There were TCR beta CDR3 regions amplified from RNA transcripts. The TCR CDR3 first-round RT-PCR relied on the HTBI primer set. TCRdb re-derived calls from the multiplex PCR reads in MiXCR, one entry per CDR3 protein. This table holds around 600,000 distinct CDR3 sequences, 45% found once. The sample was peripheral blood or thyroid tissue (not recorded which). These receptors all stem from an adult man with Graves' disease, either hyperthyroidism or ophthalmopathy (not recorded which).

With regard to this clonotype: Possible read error: a much larger clone is one base away. The chain employs TRBV29-1 and TRBJ2-5, with D possibly TRBD1 on 6 matching bases. V lost 4 bases and J lost 9, with 21 bases in between. The germline V gene encodes CDR1 SQVTM and CDR2 ANQGSEA. This CDR3 comprises 14 residues. The CDR3 DNA sequence: TGCAGCGTTGCCAGGTCAAGGGGGTTGGAGGCCCAGTACTTC. It translates to CSVARSRGLEAQYF.

This clonotype was recorded a few times. J is TRBJ1-2 and V is TRBV7-9, with D perhaps matching TRBD1 (6 bases). The ends were cut back, 1 base at V and 8 bases at J, with 20 bases in the middle. The CDR3 covers 16 residues. The germline V gene encodes CDR1 SEHNR and CDR2 FQNEAQ (reference sequence). This CDR3 reads CASSLDAGATLWGYTF. CDR3 sequence (DNA): TGTGCCAGCAGCTTAGACGCAGGGGCGACCCTCTGGGGCTACACCTTC.

With regard to this clonotype: The final CDR3 position lacks the conserved phenylalanine or tryptophan, pointing to a likely read error. The limits of the CDR3 on the DNA are not certain, so only TCRdb's listed CDR3 is given. The chain uses TRBV2 and TRBJ1-4; TRBD1, the table's D call, was not compared with the DNA. Germline CDR1 and CDR2: SNHLY and FYNNEI. The CDR3 length equals 9 residues, ends included. The CDR3 reads CASSEGTTL.

About this clonotype itself: At one end the junction does not follow the germline gene, possibly because of a read error. The J gene is TRBJ1-5, the V gene TRBV10-3; the D gene is possibly TRBD1 (5 bases). Germline V gene data show CDR1 as ENHRY and CDR2 as SYGVKD. The CDR3 is 15 amino acids. The CDR3 reads CASSEVIGHNQPQHF. CDR3 DNA sequence: TGTGCCAGCAGTGAAGTAATCGGACACAATCAGCCCCAGCATTTT.

The J gene is TRBJ2-7, the V gene TRBV7-8; TRBD2 matches at 9 bases. There are 14 residues in the CDR3. Unmatched junction bases numbered 6, after V lost 3 bases and J lost 6 bases. Germline-derived CDR1 and CDR2 are SGHVS and FQNEAQ. Here the CDR3 reads CASSFGGGAGEQYF. As DNA, the CDR3 is TGTGCCAGCAGCTTTGGCGGGGGGGCCGGCGAGCAGTACTTC. Based on the CDR3 plus reference TRBV7-8 and TRBJ2-7, the full variable domain is GAGVSQSPRYKVAKRGQDVALRCDPISGHVSLFWYQQALGQGPEFLTYFQNEAQLDKSGLPSDRFFAERPEGSVSTLKIQRTQQEDSAVYLCASSFGGGAGEQYFGPGTRLTVT.

The chain is built from TRBV7-2 and TRBJ1-6, with TRBD1 matching over 9 bases. With 4 bases clipped from V and 9 bases from J, the junction kept 7 bases outside the gene matches. Germline V lookup: CDR1 SGHTA, CDR2 FQGNSA. This CDR3 is 15 amino acids long. The CDR3 DNA sequence: TGTGCCAGCAGCTGGGGGACAGGGCAGGGTTCACCCCTCCACTTT. Amino acids: CASSWGTGQGSPLHF.

The chain carries TRBV5-4 and TRBJ2-5; D is unclear. Trimming left V 4 bases short and J 4 bases short, with 14 bases between. Per germline, CDR1 SGHNT and CDR2 YYREEE (reference sequence). The CDR3 spans 14 residues. CDR3 nucleotides: TGTGCCAGCAGCCTCGGAGACATTGGAGAGACCCAGTACTTC. Translation: CASSLGDIGETQYF.

This sequence joins TRBV29-1 and TRBJ1-3, with 9 bases aligning to TRBD1. CDR3 length: 18 amino acids. V lost 7 bases, J lost 0 bases, and 16 bases stayed unmatched. The germline CDR1 and CDR2 sequences are SQVTM and ANQGSEA. In DNA, the CDR3 is TGCAGCGCCCTGACCGGGACAGGGACGGGATTCTCTGGAAACACCATATATTTT. This codes for CSALTGTGTGFSGNTIYF. The variable domain in full, completed from reference TRBV29-1 and TRBJ1-3, reads SAVISQKPSRDICQRGTSLTIQCQVDSQVTMMFWYRQQPGQSLTLIATANQGSEATYESGFVIDKFPISRPNLTFSTLTVSNMSPEDSSIYLCSALTGTGTGFSGNTIYFGEGSWLTVV.

The genes are TRBV12-3 or TRBV12-4 and TRBJ1-1; D unclear. The CDR3 consists of 14 residues. Trimming shortened V by 2 bases and J by 2 bases, and 9 bases separated the two germline ends. In DNA form, the CDR3 reads TGTGCCAGCAGTTTAAACACGGGCAACACTGAAGCTTTCTTT. Residues: CASSLNTGNTEAFF.

This clonotype came up a few times. V gene TRBV10-2 combines with J gene TRBJ2-2, with a weak D call TRBD2 (6 bases). The V end was cut by 2 bases, the J end by 6 bases, with 10 bases between. The germline CDR1 and CDR2 sequences are WSHSY and SAAADI. This CDR3 region has 14 residues. DNA of the CDR3: TGCGCCAGCAGTGAGAGCGGGCGAGCCGGGGAGCTGTTTTTT. This sequence encodes CASSESGRAGELFF.

The chain employs TRBV19 and TRBJ2-7; TRBD1 aligns across 9 bases. Germline CDR1 reads LNHDA; CDR2 reads SQIVND (reference sequence). This CDR3 contains 14 residues. V gave up 5 bases and J gave up 3 bases; unmatched junction bases: 5. This chain's CDR3 is CASSYGQGYYEQYF. CDR3 DNA: TGTGCCAGTAGTTATGGACAGGGGTACTACGAGCAGTACTTC.

The V and J genes are TRBV9 and TRBJ1-1; 9 bases fit TRBD1. Unmatched junction bases numbered 8, after V lost 7 bases and J lost 4 bases. CDR3 size: 14 residues. In germline, CDR1 is SGDLS, CDR2 YYNGEE. In nucleotides, the CDR3 is TGTGCCAGCGTTTTCCGGGACAGGGCCACTGAAGCTTTCTTT. It is translated as CASVFRDRATEAFF.

In this sample, this clonotype turned up many times. The chain combines TRBV7-8 with TRBJ2-5; D is perhaps TRBD2 (5 bases). Germline V gene data show CDR1 as SGHVS and CDR2 as FQNEAQ. The CDR3 contains 14 residues. The germline V and J ends were trimmed by 5 bases and 3 bases, with 13 bases remaining between them. CDR3 nucleotide sequence: TGTGCCAGCAGCCGACCCGGAGGCGAAGAGACCCAGTACTTC. Translating gives CASSRPGGEETQYF.

In regard to this clonotype: A single base separates this from a much larger clone, so it may be a read error. The J gene is TRBJ2-7, the V gene TRBV2; the match to TRBD2 covers 9 bases. The CDR3 runs to 14 residues. V trimming: 2 bases; J trimming: 3 bases; junction bases outside the gene matches: 2. The germline CDR1 and CDR2 sequences are SNHLY and FYNNEI. This chain's CDR3 is CASSELAGSYEQYF. The CDR3 nucleotides are TGTGCCAGCAGTGAACTAGCGGGAAGCTACGAGCAGTACTTC.

The chain carries TRBV7-9 and TRBJ2-7; D perhaps matches TRBD2 (5 bases). Germline V gene data show CDR1 as SEHNR and CDR2 as FQNEAQ (reference sequence). V lost 7 bases to trimming and J lost 3 bases, with 16 bases between them. The length of the CDR3 is 14 residues. The CDR3 spells CASTVRGGGYEQYF. As DNA, the CDR3 is TGTGCCAGCACTGTCCGCGGCGGAGGCTACGAGCAGTACTTC.

This clonotype was found many times. The chain couples TRBV12-3 or TRBV12-4 to TRBJ1-1; maybe TRBD1 (5 bases). The V gene lost 7 bases and the J gene lost 0 bases, with 12 bases spanning the gap. The CDR3 is 14 amino acids. The DNA for the CDR3 is TGTGCCAGCACCCGGACAACTTTGAACACTGAAGCTTTCTTT. Protein: CASTRTTLNTEAFF.

Regarding this clonotype: One end of the junction does not line up with germline, which may come from a read error. The V call is TRBV24-1, the J call TRBJ1-5; no firm D call. The CDR3 extends over 9 amino acids. Germline lookup yields CDR1 KGHDR and CDR2 SFDVKD. The CDR3 is CTTGEPQHF. CDR3 DNA sequence: TGTACCACCGGGGAACCCCAGCATTTT.

This clonotype has just a few counts. V usage is TRBV7-2 and J usage is TRBJ2-7; 8 bases align to TRBD1. Unmatched junction bases numbered 14, after V lost 6 bases and J lost 4 bases. The germline gives CDR1 SGHTA, CDR2 FQGNSA. The CDR3 runs 16 residues. CDR3 in DNA: TGTGCCAGCAGACAACTCGCCGCAGGGGGCTGGTACGAGCAGTACTTC. Residues: CASRQLAAGGWYEQYF.

There are many counts of this clonotype. This chain links TRBV12-3 or TRBV12-4 with TRBJ1-2, with TRBD1 matching over 8 bases. The CDR3 is made up of 14 amino acids. V lost 3 bases and J lost 4; bases outside the gene matches: 4. The CDR3 nucleotides read TGTGCCAGCAGTTTCGGACAGGGTAGCTATGGCTACACCTTC. This sequence encodes CASSFGQGSYGYTF.

This clonotype appeared many times. The J gene is TRBJ2-7, the V gene TRBV2; D is possibly TRBD2 (7 bases). With 10 bases removed from V and 7 bases from J, the gap between germline ends came to 26 bases. The germline CDR1 and CDR2 sequences are SNHLY and FYNNEI. The CDR3 is made up of 15 amino acids. This CDR3 is CAILGAESGVEEQYF. CDR3 DNA sequence: TGTGCCATACTGGGGGCGGAGAGCGGGGTCGAGGAGCAGTACTTC.

V gene TRBV24-1 combines with J gene TRBJ2-7, with 11 bases identical to TRBD1. The CDR3 is 17 residues long. Looked up from germline, CDR1 is KGHDR and CDR2 is SFDVKD. Trimming at V came to 4 bases and at J to 5 bases, leaving 12 bases not matched to a gene. The CDR3 protein is CATSESAPGTGGHEQYF. Here the CDR3 DNA reads TGTGCCACCAGTGAGTCTGCCCCTGGGACAGGGGGGCACGAGCAGTACTTC.

The V and J genes are TRBV20-1 and TRBJ2-7; D may correspond to TRBD1 or TRBD2 (6 bases each). Deletions cut 4 bases from V and 4 bases from J, with 14 bases between. This CDR3 comprises 13 residues. Looked up from germline, CDR1 is DFQATT and CDR2 is SNEGSKA (reference sequence). The CDR3 bases are TGCAGTGCTAATAGGGGGGTGGGGTACGAGCAGTACTTC. Translated, it gives CSANRGVGYEQYF.

The rearrangement joins TRBV10-2 to TRBJ2-7, with D perhaps TRBD2 (5 bases). CDR3 length equals 13 residues. V shed 3 bases and J shed 4 bases, with 10 bases lying between them. The germline gives CDR1 WSHSY, CDR2 SAAADI. CDR3 nucleotide sequence: TGCGCCAGCAGTGATCCGGGAATATACGAGCAGTACTTC. This translates into CASSDPGIYEQYF.

This clonotype was observed a single time. This chain links TRBV28 with TRBJ1-1; 8 positions match TRBD1. V lost 5 bases to trimming and J lost 9 bases; unmatched junction nucleotides: 8. The CDR3 is 13 residues long. Germline CDR1 and CDR2: MDHEN and SYDVKM. In DNA form, the CDR3 reads TGTGCCAGCAGTCAGGGGGCTGTCGGAAAAGCTTTCTTT. Translation gives CASSQGAVGKAFF. Looking up the rest from reference TRBV28 and TRBJ1-1 gives the full variable domain: DVKVTQSSRYLVKRTGEKVFLECVQDMDHENMFWYRQDPGLGLRLIYFSYDVKMKEKGDIPEGYSVSREKKERFSLILESASTNQTSMYLCASSQGAVGKAFFGQGTRLTVV.

This clonotype was seen a handful of times. The genes are TRBV12-3 or TRBV12-4 and TRBJ1-1, with 8 bases fitting TRBD1. Trimming at V came to 6 bases and at J to 5 bases, leaving 5 bases not matched to a gene. The CDR3 is made up of 13 amino acids. CDR3 DNA sequence: TGTGCCAGCAGAGGACAGGGCTGGACTGAAGCTTTCTTT. Translating gives CASRGQGWTEAFF.

V is TRBV7-2 and J is TRBJ1-4; unclear D gene. Trimming cost V 5 bases and J 9 bases, with 22 bases left between them. The germline CDR1 and CDR2 sequences are SGHTA and FQGNSA. This CDR3 has 16 residues. In DNA, the CDR3 is TGTGCCAGCAGCCAAGATAGTAGGACCTCCCGAAAAAAACTGTTTTTT. Amino acid sequence: CASSQDSRTSRKKLFF.

Turning to this clonotype: Mismatch with germline at one junction end may stem from a read error. The chain is built from TRBV19 and TRBJ2-7; D is uncertain. Germline CDR1 and CDR2: LNHDA and SQIVND (reference sequence). CDR3 length: 14 residues. The CDR3 spells CASGITRNTYEQYF. The CDR3 nucleotides are TGTGCCAGTGGTATAACGCGGAATACCTACGAGCAGTACTTC.

This rearrangement joins TRBV5-1 to TRBJ2-7, with 7 bases identical to TRBD2. The CDR3 spans 15 residues. The germline gives CDR1 SGHRS, CDR2 YFSETQ. Trimming removed 0 bases from V and 3 bases from J; junction bases left unmatched: 6. The CDR3 region has the DNA TGCGCCAGCAGCTTGGTTGCGGGAGAGGACTACGAGCAGTACTTC. Its protein is CASSLVAGEDYEQYF.

J is TRBJ1-6 and V is TRBV4-1; TRBD1 is a possible D gene (6 bases). Per germline, CDR1 MGHRA and CDR2 YSYEKL. The CDR3 contains 14 residues. Trimming stripped 2 bases from V and 10 bases from J, with 12 bases between. CDR3 DNA: TGCGCCAGCAGCCAAAGGCAGGGGAAATCACCCCTCCACTTT. Residues: CASSQRQGKSPLHF.

This clonotype was seen at least ten times. CDR3 sequence reads: CASWRSHNSPLHF. The CDR3 DNA reads TGTGCCAGCTGGAGGAGCCATAATTCACCCCTCCACTTT. This sequence joins TRBV2 and TRBJ1-6; no firm D call. CDR3 size: 13 residues. Germline CDR1 is SNHLY and CDR2 is FYNNEI. V lost 8 bases and J lost 5, with 10 bases in between.

The CDR3, as DNA: TGTGCCAGCGGCGGGACAGGGCAGGGTCAGCCCCAGCATTTT. Translated: CASGGTGQGQPQHF. The genes are TRBV25-1 and TRBJ1-5; 9 nucleotides align to TRBD1. With 8 bases clipped from V and 6 bases from J, the junction kept 8 bases outside the gene matches. The V gene's germline CDR1 is MGHDK and CDR2 SYGVNS. The CDR3 is 14 amino acids.